This TCR beta chain was captured in a study of T cell responses to AZD1222 COVID-19 vaccine. Study conclusions and caveats: Mapped onto spike, vaccine-associated CD4 TCRs spanned it and were dominant at 160-218 and 743-854. Repertoire sampling was restricted to post-peak T cell response timepoints. Spike-specific TCR breadth and depth grew following two AZD1222 doses. The donor cohort was predominantly white British with a female majority, and clonal diversity may have been underestimated.

The CDR3 runs 15 residues. Looked up from germline, CDR1 is SGHRS and CDR2 is YFSETQ. J was trimmed by 4 bases and V by 4 bases; bases with no gene match: 6. This clone turned up a few times. The antigen remains unidentified. Clones were read by immunoSEQ multiplex PCR, and TCRdb kept only the in-frame ones, dropping some. The table lists about 81,000 clones, about 86% of them singletons. This clonotype was obtained from an adult who received the AZD1222 COVID-19 vaccine. V is TRBV5-1 and J is TRBJ2-2, with TRBD1 identical over 8 bases. Material: peripheral blood, obtained 28 days after the second AZD1222 dose. CDR3 DNA: TGCGCCAGCAGCCAATGGACAGGGATCACCGGGGAGCTGTTTTTT. Its protein product is CASSQWTGITGELFF.